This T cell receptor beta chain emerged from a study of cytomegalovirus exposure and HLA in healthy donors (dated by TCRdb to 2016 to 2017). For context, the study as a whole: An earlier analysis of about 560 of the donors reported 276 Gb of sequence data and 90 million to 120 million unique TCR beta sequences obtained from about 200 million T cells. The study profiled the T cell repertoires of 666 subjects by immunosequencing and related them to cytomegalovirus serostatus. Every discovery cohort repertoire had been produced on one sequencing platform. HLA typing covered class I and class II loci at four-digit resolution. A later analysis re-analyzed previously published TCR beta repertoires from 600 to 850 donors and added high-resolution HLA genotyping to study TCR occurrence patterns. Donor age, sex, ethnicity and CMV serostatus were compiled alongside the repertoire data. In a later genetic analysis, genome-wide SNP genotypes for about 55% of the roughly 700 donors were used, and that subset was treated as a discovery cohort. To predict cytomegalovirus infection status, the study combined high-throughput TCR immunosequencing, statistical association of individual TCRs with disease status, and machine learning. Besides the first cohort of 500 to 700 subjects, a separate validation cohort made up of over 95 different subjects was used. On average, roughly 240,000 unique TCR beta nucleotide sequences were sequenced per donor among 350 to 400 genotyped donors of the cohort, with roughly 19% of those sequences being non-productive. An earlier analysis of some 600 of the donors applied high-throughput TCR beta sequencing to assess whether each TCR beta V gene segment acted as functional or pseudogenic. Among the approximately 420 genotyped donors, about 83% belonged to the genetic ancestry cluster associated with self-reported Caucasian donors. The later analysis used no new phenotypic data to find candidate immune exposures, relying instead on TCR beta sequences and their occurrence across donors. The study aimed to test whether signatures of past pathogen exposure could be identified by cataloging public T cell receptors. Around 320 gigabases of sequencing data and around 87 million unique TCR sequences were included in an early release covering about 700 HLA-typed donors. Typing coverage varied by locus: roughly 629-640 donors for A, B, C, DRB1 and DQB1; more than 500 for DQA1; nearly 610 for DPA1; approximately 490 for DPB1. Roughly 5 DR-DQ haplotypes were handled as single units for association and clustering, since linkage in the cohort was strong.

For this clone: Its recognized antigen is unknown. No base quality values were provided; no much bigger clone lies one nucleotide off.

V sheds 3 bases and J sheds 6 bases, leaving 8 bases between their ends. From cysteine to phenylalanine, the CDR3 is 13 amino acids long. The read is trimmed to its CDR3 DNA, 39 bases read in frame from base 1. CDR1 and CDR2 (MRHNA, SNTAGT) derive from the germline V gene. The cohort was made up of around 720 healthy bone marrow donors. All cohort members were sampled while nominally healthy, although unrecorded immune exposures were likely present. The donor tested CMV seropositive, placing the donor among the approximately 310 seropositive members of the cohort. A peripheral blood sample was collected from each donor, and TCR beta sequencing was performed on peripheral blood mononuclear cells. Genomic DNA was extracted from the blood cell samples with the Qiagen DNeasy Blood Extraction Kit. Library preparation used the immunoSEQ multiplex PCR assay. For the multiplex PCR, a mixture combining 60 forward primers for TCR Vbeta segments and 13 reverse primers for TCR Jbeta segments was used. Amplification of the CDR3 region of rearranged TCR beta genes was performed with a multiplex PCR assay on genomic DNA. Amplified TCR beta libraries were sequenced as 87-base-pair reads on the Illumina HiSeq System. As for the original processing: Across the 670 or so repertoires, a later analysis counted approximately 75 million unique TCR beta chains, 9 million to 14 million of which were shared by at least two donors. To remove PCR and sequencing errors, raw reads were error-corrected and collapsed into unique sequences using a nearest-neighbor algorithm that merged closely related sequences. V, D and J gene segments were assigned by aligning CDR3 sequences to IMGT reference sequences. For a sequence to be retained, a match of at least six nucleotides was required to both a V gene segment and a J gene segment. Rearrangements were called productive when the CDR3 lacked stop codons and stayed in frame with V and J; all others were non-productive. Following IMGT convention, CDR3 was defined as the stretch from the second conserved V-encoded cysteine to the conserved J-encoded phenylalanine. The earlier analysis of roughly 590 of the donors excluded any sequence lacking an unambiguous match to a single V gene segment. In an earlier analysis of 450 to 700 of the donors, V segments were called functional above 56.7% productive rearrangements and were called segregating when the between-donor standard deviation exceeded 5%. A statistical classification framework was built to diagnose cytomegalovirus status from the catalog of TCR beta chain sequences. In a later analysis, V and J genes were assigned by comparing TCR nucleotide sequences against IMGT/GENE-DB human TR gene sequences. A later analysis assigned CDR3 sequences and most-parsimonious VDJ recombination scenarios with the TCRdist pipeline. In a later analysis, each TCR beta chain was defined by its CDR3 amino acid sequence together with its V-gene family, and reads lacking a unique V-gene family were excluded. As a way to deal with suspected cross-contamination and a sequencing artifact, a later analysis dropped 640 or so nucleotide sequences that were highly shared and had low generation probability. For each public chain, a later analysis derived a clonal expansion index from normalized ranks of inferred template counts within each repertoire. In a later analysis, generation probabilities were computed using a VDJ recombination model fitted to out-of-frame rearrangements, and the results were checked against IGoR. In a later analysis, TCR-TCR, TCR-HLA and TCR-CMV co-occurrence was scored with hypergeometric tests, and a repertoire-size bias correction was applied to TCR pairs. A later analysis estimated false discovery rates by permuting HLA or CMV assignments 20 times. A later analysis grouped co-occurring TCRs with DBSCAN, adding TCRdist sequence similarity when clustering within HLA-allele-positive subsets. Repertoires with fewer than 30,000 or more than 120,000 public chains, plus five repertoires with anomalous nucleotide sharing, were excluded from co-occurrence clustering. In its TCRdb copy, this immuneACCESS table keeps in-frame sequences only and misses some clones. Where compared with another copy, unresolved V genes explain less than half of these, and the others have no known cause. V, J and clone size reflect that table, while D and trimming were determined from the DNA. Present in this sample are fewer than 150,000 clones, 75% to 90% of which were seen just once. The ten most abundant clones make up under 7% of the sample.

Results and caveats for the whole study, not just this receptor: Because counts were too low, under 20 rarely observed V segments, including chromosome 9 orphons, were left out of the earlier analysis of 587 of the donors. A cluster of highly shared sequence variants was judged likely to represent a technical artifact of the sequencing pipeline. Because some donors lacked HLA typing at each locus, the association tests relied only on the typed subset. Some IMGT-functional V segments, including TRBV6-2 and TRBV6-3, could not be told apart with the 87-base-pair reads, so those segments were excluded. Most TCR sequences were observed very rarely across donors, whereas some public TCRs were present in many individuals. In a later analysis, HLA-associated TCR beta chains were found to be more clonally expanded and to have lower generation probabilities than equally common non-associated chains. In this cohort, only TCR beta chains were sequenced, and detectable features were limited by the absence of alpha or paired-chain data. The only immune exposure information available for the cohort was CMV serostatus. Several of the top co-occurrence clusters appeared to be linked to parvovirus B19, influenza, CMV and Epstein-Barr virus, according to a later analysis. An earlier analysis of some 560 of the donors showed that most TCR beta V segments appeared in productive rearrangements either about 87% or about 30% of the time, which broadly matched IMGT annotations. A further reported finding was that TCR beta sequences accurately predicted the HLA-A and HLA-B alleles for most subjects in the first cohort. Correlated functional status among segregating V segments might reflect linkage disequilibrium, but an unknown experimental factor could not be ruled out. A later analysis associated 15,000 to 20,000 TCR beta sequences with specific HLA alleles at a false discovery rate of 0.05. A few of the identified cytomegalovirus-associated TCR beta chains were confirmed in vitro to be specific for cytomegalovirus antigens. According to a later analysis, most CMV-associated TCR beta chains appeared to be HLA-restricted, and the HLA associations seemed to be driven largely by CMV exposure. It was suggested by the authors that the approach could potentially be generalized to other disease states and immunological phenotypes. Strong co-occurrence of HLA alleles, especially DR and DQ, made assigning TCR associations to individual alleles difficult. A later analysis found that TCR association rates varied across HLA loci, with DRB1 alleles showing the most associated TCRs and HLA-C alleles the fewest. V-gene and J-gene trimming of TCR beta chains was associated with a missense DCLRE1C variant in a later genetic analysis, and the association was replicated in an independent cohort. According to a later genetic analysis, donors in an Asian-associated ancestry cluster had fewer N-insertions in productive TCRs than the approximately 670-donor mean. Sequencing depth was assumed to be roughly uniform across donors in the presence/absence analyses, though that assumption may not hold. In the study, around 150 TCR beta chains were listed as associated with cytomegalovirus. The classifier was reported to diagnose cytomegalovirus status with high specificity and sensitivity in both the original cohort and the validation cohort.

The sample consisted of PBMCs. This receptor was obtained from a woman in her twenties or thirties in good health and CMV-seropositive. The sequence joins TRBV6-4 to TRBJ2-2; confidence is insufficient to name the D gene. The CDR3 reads CASSEQLPGELFF. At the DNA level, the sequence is TGTGCCAGCAGTGAGCAACTCCCCGGGGAGCTGTTTTTT.